A selection of T cell receptor beta chains follows, all from one sample in a study of T cell repertoires in cytomegalovirus infection. TCRdb independently ran MiXCR on the reads; one entry per CDR3 protein. Of around 120,000 distinct CDR3 sequences listed, approximately 45% are singletons. These receptors are not linked to any known antigen. The sequencing used CD8+ T cells from cultured PBMCs, collected from culture after CMV antigen stimulation. The receptors were gathered from a human donor in good health (CMV status not recorded). Some clones in this sample may be carry-over from other donors' samples. Both conserved end residues are part of each CDR3. Each record gives: V gene, J gene, D gene, clone size, CDR3 protein, CDR3 DNA. D genes are given only for firm matches. Size values are once, few and many counts, or a class for expanded clones, and some rows have none.

>TRBV11-2|TRBJ2-1|NA|NA
CASSLRTAQSYNEQFF
TGTGCCAGCAGCTTACGGACAGCCCAATCCTACAATGAGCAGTTCTTC
>TRBV27|TRBJ2-7|NA|NA
CASSLLGGSYEQYF
TGTGCCAGCAGTTTATTGGGCGGCTCCTACGAGCAGTACTTC
>TRBV19|TRBJ2-1|TRBD1|NA
CASALLRGPTYNEQFF
TGTGCCAGTGCTCTCCTAAGGGGGCCAACCTACAATGAGCAGTTCTTC
>TRBV20-1|TRBJ1-2|TRBD1|NA
CSAPGQGSFEGYTF
TGCAGTGCACCGGGACAGGGGTCTTTTGAGGGCTACACCTTC
>TRBV7-2|TRBJ2-1|NA|NA
CASSPAGTLNEQFF
TGTGCCAGCAGCCCCGCCGGGACTCTCAATGAGCAGTTCTTC
>TRBV19|TRBJ1-5|NA|many
CASSIMNSNQPQHF
TGTGCCAGTAGTATCATGAATAGCAATCAGCCCCAGCATTTT
>TRBV12-3/TRBV12-4|TRBJ2-3|NA|few
CASSETASTDTQYF
TGTGCCAGCAGTGAGACAGCCAGCACAGATACGCAGTATTTT
>TRBV19|TRBJ2-1|NA|NA
CASSPILPTLKVHEQFF
TGTGCCAGTAGCCCAATTTTGCCCACCCTCAAAGTCCATGAGCAGTTCTTC
>TRBV6-6|TRBJ2-1|NA|NA
CAITWGIYSEQFF
TGTGCCATAACATGGGGGATATACAGTGAGCAGTTCTTC
>TRBV7-2|TRBJ2-3|TRBD2|NA
CASSLRSGLRVGVTGLALVDTQYF
TGTGCCAGCAGCTTACGAAGTGGGCTTAGGGTAGGCGTAACCGGACTAGCGTTAGTAGATACGCAGTATTTT
>TRBV7-8|TRBJ1-6|NA|NA
CASSLGNGVNSPLHF
TGTGCCAGCAGCTTAGGCAACGGGGTCAATTCACCCCTCCACTTT
>TRBV7-6|TRBJ2-1|NA|NA
CASSPTSGVNEQFF
TGTGCCAGCAGCCCGACTTCTGGGGTTAATGAGCAGTTCTTC
>TRBV6-6|TRBJ1-1|TRBD1|NA
CASSWDRAAEAFF
TGTGCCAGCAGTTGGGACAGGGCAGCTGAAGCTTTCTTT
>TRBV28|TRBJ1-2|NA|few
CASSPTSGDVFGYTF
TGTGCCAGCAGCCCTACTTCAGGGGATGTTTTTGGCTACACCTTC
>TRBV30|TRBJ2-3|NA|many
CAWSFSSTDTQYF
TGTGCCTGGAGTTTTTCTAGCACAGATACGCAGTATTTT
>TRBV2|TRBJ2-3|TRBD2|NA
CASRPRVAGGLPTTDTQYF
TGTGCCAGCAGGCCCCGAGTCGCGGGGGGGCTACCTACCACAGATACGCAGTATTTT
>TRBV10-3|TRBJ1-1|NA|NA
CATGQPNTEAFF
TGTGCCACCGGACAGCCCAACACTGAAGCTTTCTTT
>TRBV11-1|TRBJ1-5|TRBD1|many
CASSSGQGANQPQHF
TGTGCCAGCAGTTCCGGACAGGGAGCGAATCAGCCCCAGCATTTT
>TRBV19|TRBJ2-7|TRBD1|NA
CASSSGQGLYEQYF
TGTGCCAGTAGTAGCGGACAGGGCCTCTACGAGCAGTACTTC
>TRBV12-5|TRBJ2-2|NA|few
CASGLRAGELFF
TGTGCTAGTGGTTTGAGGGCCGGGGAGCTGTTTTTT
>TRBV27|TRBJ1-6|NA|NA
CASTLGGFSPLHF
TGTGCCAGCACCTTGGGGGGATTTTCACCCCTCCACTTT
>TRBV6-6|TRBJ2-2|TRBD1|many
CASSHWTGYKDGELFF
TGTGCCAGCAGCCACTGGACAGGGTATAAGGACGGGGAGCTGTTTTTT
>TRBV12-3/TRBV12-4|TRBJ1-1|NA|few
CASTLGTEAFF
NA
>TRBV27|TRBJ2-1|TRBD2|NA
CASSLQTGTSGGEHEQFF
TGTGCCAGCAGCTTACAGACCGGGACTAGCGGGGGGGAACATGAGCAGTTCTTC
>TRBV6-5|TRBJ1-1|NA|NA
CASSYSLGYTEAFF
TGTGCCAGCAGTTACTCGTTAGGTTACACTGAAGCTTTCTTT
>TRBV9|TRBJ2-2|NA|NA
CASSVGNTGELFF
TGTGCCAGCAGCGTAGGAAACACCGGGGAGCTGTTTTTT
>TRBV10-3|TRBJ2-7|NA|NA
CAISESRLGHPTREF
TGTGCCATCAGTGAGTCGAGGTTAGGACACCCCACAAGGGAGTTC
>TRBV7-2|TRBJ2-3|NA|few
CASSLVGGMDTQYF
TGTGCCAGCAGCTTAGTTGGGGGAATGGATACGCAGTATTTT
>TRBV19|TRBJ1-4|NA|few
CASSPAGGVNEKLFF
TGTGCCAGTAGTCCGGCGGGGGGTGTTAATGAAAAACTGTTTTTT
>TRBV7-9|TRBJ2-3|TRBD1|NA
CASSLQGAADTQYF
TGTGCCAGCAGCTTACAGGGGGCCGCAGATACGCAGTATTTT
>TRBV7-2|TRBJ2-7|NA|NA
CASSFGFSYEQYF
TGTGCCAGCAGCTTCGGCTTCTCCTACGAGCAGTACTTC
>TRBV7-3|TRBJ2-6|NA|NA
CASSLTPDVLTF
TGTGCCAGCAGCTTAACGCCTGACGTCCTGACTTTC
>TRBV4-1|TRBJ2-7|TRBD1|many
CASSSRQGLSYEQYF
TGCGCCAGCAGCTCCCGACAGGGCCTCTCCTACGAGCAGTACTTC
>TRBV20-1|TRBJ2-7|NA|NA
CSARDRGAGHEQYF
TGCAGTGCTAGAGATCGGGGGGCGGGCCACGAGCAGTACTTC
>TRBV12-3/TRBV12-4|TRBJ2-7|NA|NA
CASSWGRNSYEQYF
TGTGCCAGCAGTTGGGGCAGGAACTCCTACGAGCAGTACTTC
>TRBV2|TRBJ2-3|NA|NA
CASSEPRTHDTDTQYF
TGTGCCAGCAGTGAACCGAGGACACACGACACAGATACGCAGTATTTT
>TRBV19|TRBJ2-2|NA|NA
CASNLGQNTGELFF
TGTGCCAGTAACCTAGGACAGAACACCGGGGAGCTGTTTTTT
>TRBV20-1|TRBJ2-7|NA|NA
CSARDQMNEQYF
TGCAGTGCTAGAGATCAGATGAACGAGCAGTACTTC
>TRBV28|TRBJ2-3|NA|NA
CASSLTGAAGADTQYF
TGTGCCAGCAGCCTAACCGGGGCCGCAGGGGCAGATACGCAGTATTTT
>TRBV19|TRBJ2-7|TRBD1|NA
CASSPWDRVEQYF
TGTGCCAGTAGTCCGTGGGACAGGGTCGAGCAGTACTTC
>TRBV7-2|TRBJ2-4|NA|few
CASSLEGPVGARQYF
TGTGCCAGCAGCTTAGAGGGCCCGGTGGGGGCTCGTCAGTACTTC
>TRBV9|TRBJ2-2|TRBD2|NA
CASSASGGVTGELFF
TGTGCCAGCAGCGCAAGCGGGGGGGTCACCGGGGAGCTGTTTTTT
>TRBV7-8|TRBJ1-1|NA|NA
CASSLRQAGTEAFF
TGTGCCAGCAGCTTGCGACAGGCCGGCACTGAAGCTTTCTTT
>TRBV10-3|TRBJ2-7|TRBD2|NA
CAISEELAGEYEQYF
TGTGCCATCAGTGAAGAACTAGCGGGGGAGTACGAGCAGTACTTC
>TRBV24-1|TRBJ1-5|TRBD1|few
CATSGAGGNQPQHF
TGTGCCACCAGTGGCGCAGGGGGGAATCAGCCCCAGCATTTT
>TRBV19|TRBJ1-5|NA|NA
CASTTFGRDGQPQHF
TGTGCCAGTACCACCTTTGGCAGGGATGGTCAGCCCCAGCATTTT
>TRBV15|TRBJ2-1|NA|NA
CATSSTRSSYNEQFF
TGTGCCACCAGCAGTACTAGGAGCTCCTACAATGAGCAGTTCTTC
>TRBV11-2|TRBJ1-1|TRBD1|NA
CASSIFGQGVQDTEAFF
TGTGCCAGCAGCATTTTCGGACAGGGGGTTCAGGACACTGAAGCTTTCTTT
>TRBV4-1|TRBJ2-7|NA|NA
CASSQGGAGKVSYEQYF
TGCGCCAGCAGCCAAGGTGGAGCAGGGAAGGTTTCCTACGAGCAGTACTTC
>TRBV7-6|TRBJ2-3|TRBD2|many
CASSTPTSGREPTDTQYF
TGTGCCAGCAGCACCCCGACTAGCGGGCGAGAACCCACAGATACGCAGTATTTT
>TRBV7-6|TRBJ2-7|TRBD2|few
CASSLEFSGGSYEQYF
TGTGCCAGCAGCTTAGAGTTTAGCGGGGGCTCCTACGAGCAGTACTTC
>TRBV4-1|TRBJ1-4|NA|NA
CASSQPWQGLEKLFF
TGCGCCAGCAGCCAGCCCTGGCAGGGATTGGAAAAACTGTTTTTT
>TRBV11-2|TRBJ1-2|TRBD1|NA
CASSLAGTGGDGYTF
TGTGCCAGCAGCTTAGCTGGGACAGGGGGCGACGGCTACACCTTC
>TRBV2|TRBJ2-4|TRBD1|NA
CASSWGTGWNIQYF
TGTGCCAGCAGTTGGGGGACAGGGTGGAACATTCAGTACTTC
>TRBV7-9|TRBJ2-7|NA|NA
CASSSDYEQYF
TGTGCCAGCAGCTCGGACTACGAGCAGTACTTC
>TRBV4-1|TRBJ2-3|NA|NA
CASSQAGFTDTQYF
TGCGCCAGCAGCCAAGCCGGATTCACAGATACGCAGTATTTT
>TRBV14|TRBJ2-7|NA|NA
CASSPGFEQYF
TGTGCCAGCAGCCCAGGGTTCGAGCAGTACTTC
>TRBV27|TRBJ1-2|TRBD1|NA
CASSLMGQGNYGYTF
TGTGCCAGCAGTTTAATGGGACAGGGAAACTATGGCTACACCTTC